This T cell receptor (beta chain) originates from a study of CD8 T cells in ankylosing spondylitis. This clonotype was seen a few times. The germline V gene has CDR1 SGHRS and CDR2 YFSETQ. The CDR3 contains 16 residues. V lost 6 bases to trimming and J lost 1 base, with 20 bases between them. TCRdb re-analysed the 5' RACE reads in MiXCR, keeping a single row per CDR3 protein. In the table there are 150,000 to 250,000 distinct CDR3 sequences, 9.5% to 15% of which are singletons. Sequencing input: blood, either unsorted or a sorted T cell fraction (not recorded which). The TCR originated in a male donor with ankylosing spondylitis or in good health (not recorded which). The genes are TRBV5-1 and TRBJ2-7; D is possibly TRBD1 (5 bases). CDR3 sequence (DNA): TGCGCCAGCATCCAAATTGTAACCAGGGCATCCTACGAGCAGTACTTC. As protein: CASIQIVTRASYEQYF.